Reported below is one T cell receptor (beta chain). The antigen remains undetermined. Quantitative barcoded 5'-RACE was used to prepare TCR beta libraries. TCRdb re-called the 5' RACE reads with MiXCR, one entry per CDR3 protein. The sample has some 330,000 distinct CDR3 sequences; 6.5% to 10% are singletons. This sample was included in a study of CD8 T cells in ankylosing spondylitis. Whole-study results and caveats: Characteristic of ankylosing spondylitis blood, it appeared, was a TCR beta motif comprising roughly eight highly homologous variants. Reports say disease-linked clones showed up significantly more in matched ankylosing spondylitis synovial fluid. Existing reports had already noted some motif variants in reactive arthritis synovial fluid and blood. Disease-linked clones were found to be CD8+ and relatively rare in peripheral blood.

The sequenced sample was blood, either unsorted or a sorted T cell fraction (not recorded which). The source of this sequence is a male donor with ankylosing spondylitis.

The CDR3 bases are TGTGCCAGCAGTCACCGACTAGCGTCATACAATGAGCAGTTCTTC. Amino acid sequence: CASSHRLASYNEQFF. V gene TRBV7-9 combines with J gene TRBJ2-1; 8 bases match TRBD2. CDR3 length equals 15 residues. Germline V lookup: CDR1 SEHNR, CDR2 FQNEAQ (reference sequence). V lost 6 bases to trimming and J lost 4 bases; unmatched junction nucleotides: 8. Together with reference TRBV7-9 and TRBJ2-1, the CDR3 gives the full variable domain: DTGVSQNPRHKITKRGQNVTFRCDPISEHNRLYWYRQTLGQGPEFLTYFQNEAQLEKSRLLSDRFSAERPKGSFSTLEIQRTEQGDSAMYLCASSHRLASYNEQFFGPGTRLTVL.